The rows below give T cell receptor beta chains drawn from one sample of a study of post-analysis software for immune sequencing data. Each CDR3 protein is one row after TCRdb ran MiXCR on the PCR reads. The sample contains 700,000 to 900,000 distinct CDR3 sequences, just over 45% of which appear only once. The material sequenced was blood. The receptor set was obtained from a girl aged 5-17 years with multiple sclerosis. Both conserved end residues are part of each CDR3. Fields, in order: CDR3 protein, J gene, clone size, V gene. Clone sizes are given selectively: once, few, many, or a class where the clone is expanded.

CDR3 protein: CASSYLPGGKETQYF; J gene: TRBJ2-5; clone size: few; V gene: TRBV6-5
CDR3 protein: CASSTGAAYEQYF; J gene: TRBJ2-7; clone size: few; V gene: TRBV25-1
CDR3 protein: CASSIRDSGYEQYF; J gene: -; clone size: -; V gene: TRBV19
CDR3 protein: CSATTGANRGAFF; J gene: TRBJ1-1; clone size: -; V gene: TRBV20-1
CDR3 protein: CSAVQQGEVYNEQFF; J gene: TRBJ2-1; clone size: -; V gene: TRBV20-1
CDR3 protein: CASSRGSLAGNEQFF; J gene: TRBJ2-1; clone size: -; V gene: TRBV6-5
CDR3 protein: CATGERTAHSYEQYF; J gene: TRBJ2-7; clone size: -; V gene: TRBV24-1
CDR3 protein: CASSSRSTRDQPQHF; J gene: TRBJ1-5; clone size: -; V gene: TRBV27
CDR3 protein: CASSYLPGVNQPQHF; J gene: TRBJ1-5; clone size: -; V gene: TRBV6-2/TRBV6-3
CDR3 protein: CASSLAPPTLGRPQYNEQFF; J gene: TRBJ2-1; clone size: -; V gene: TRBV7-2
CDR3 protein: CSARDPGQDNQPQHF; J gene: TRBJ1-5; clone size: -; V gene: TRBV20-1
CDR3 protein: CASSIWGSGETPYF; J gene: TRBJ2-5; clone size: -; V gene: TRBV19
CDR3 protein: CASSYGGTGDSEQYF; J gene: -; clone size: few; V gene: TRBV6-5
CDR3 protein: CSAAHSEQFF; J gene: TRBJ2-1; clone size: -; V gene: TRBV20-1
CDR3 protein: CSARGIPTSQGVWSVGGTDTQYF; J gene: TRBJ2-3; clone size: -; V gene: TRBV20-1
CDR3 protein: CSAFPGLAGADYNEQFF; J gene: TRBJ2-1; clone size: -; V gene: TRBV20-1